The 13 T cell receptor beta chains listed next were all sequenced from one sample in a study of blood T cell repertoires in COVID-19. Assay: immunoSEQ multiplex PCR; the TCRdb copy retains only in-frame clones and omits some. This table holds roughly 320,000 clones, nearly 90% found once. Sequenced input: peripheral blood. These TCRs come from a woman aged 30 to 39 with COVID-19, enrolled during active disease.

Only a few counts were recorded for this clone. The rearrangement uses TRBV6-5 and TRBJ1-5, with D unresolved. The CDR3 is 13 residues long. Germline V gene lookup returns CDR1 MNHEY and CDR2 SVGAGI. Trimming stripped 2 bases from V and 6 bases from J, with 8 bases between. The CDR3 DNA reads as TGTGCCAGCAGTTACGTCACCGGTCAGCCCCAGCATTTT. It specifies CASSYVTGQPQHF.

This chain uses TRBV19 with TRBJ1-3, with 7 bases identical to TRBD1. Looked up from germline, CDR1 is LNHDA and CDR2 is SQIVND (reference sequence). V shed 4 bases, J shed 4 bases, and the junction held 4 bases outside the gene matches. The CDR3 runs to 14 residues. The DNA of the CDR3 is TGTGCCAGTAGTACGACAGGGCCCGGAAACACCATATATTTT. It translates to CASSTTGPGNTIYF.

The rearrangement links TRBV6-1 to TRBJ2-5; 7 bases fit TRBD2. Germline trimming cut 2 bases from V and 5 bases from J; bases unmatched to any gene: 8. Germline lookup yields CDR1 MNHNS and CDR2 SASEGT. There are 15 residues in the CDR3. The CDR3 DNA sequence: TGTGCCAGCAGTGAAATTCTGGGAGGGTCCGAGACCCAGTACTTC. The encoded protein is CASSEILGGSETQYF.

V usage is TRBV6-5 and J usage is TRBJ1-1; no firm D call. Germline V lookup: CDR1 MNHEY, CDR2 SVGAGI. V lost 2 bases and J 5 bases, leaving 12 bases between the germline ends. The CDR3 runs to 14 residues. The CDR3 nucleotides are TGTGCCAGCAGTTACACGGGTGGGAGGACTGAAGCTTTCTTT. Translated, it gives CASSYTGGRTEAFF.

This clone was seen only once. CDR3 coding DNA: TGCGCCAGCAGCAACACGCACGGGGAGCTGTTTTTT. It specifies CASSNTHGELFF. The chain uses TRBV5-1 and TRBJ2-2; D is uncertain. CDR3 length: 12 amino acids. CDR1 SGHRS and CDR2 YFSETQ come from the germline V gene. V was cut by 4 bases and J by 7 bases, with 8 bases left in between.

V gene TRBV24-1 combines with J gene TRBJ1-1, with D possibly TRBD1 on 6 matching bases. Trimming stripped 4 bases from V and 5 bases from J, with 10 bases between. CDR1 and CDR2 (germline): KGHDR, SFDVKD. This CDR3 comprises 13 residues. The CDR3 is CATSDPGQTEAFF. As DNA, the CDR3 is TGTGCCACCAGTGACCCCGGACAGACTGAAGCTTTCTTT.

V gene TRBV4-3 combines with J gene TRBJ2-7, with TRBD2 matching 7 bases. The CDR3 loop spans 14 amino acids. Germline trimming cut 6 bases from V and 5 bases from J; bases unmatched to any gene: 10. CDR1 is LGHNA and CDR2 is YSLEER in the germline V gene. CDR3 residues: CASRRRGRENEQYF. The DNA for the CDR3 is TGCGCCAGCAGGCGCCGTGGGAGGGAGAACGAGCAGTACTTC.

V usage is TRBV12-3 or TRBV12-4 and J usage is TRBJ2-5; 7 positions match TRBD1. The CDR3 is made up of 13 amino acids. V shed 5 bases, J shed 5 bases, and the junction held 5 bases outside the gene matches. CDR3 loop: CASSLGQFETQYF. As DNA, the CDR3 is TGTGCCAGCAGTCTGGGACAGTTCGAGACCCAGTACTTC.

The V gene is TRBV11-2, the J gene TRBJ2-7; D is perhaps TRBD1 (6 bases). With 1 base removed from V and 6 bases from J, the gap between germline ends came to 16 bases. The CDR3 length is 15 residues. Germline CDR1 SGHAT, CDR2 FQNNGV. The CDR3 protein is CASSLAQGLISEQYV. Written as DNA, the CDR3 is TGTGCCAGCAGCTTAGCGCAGGGGCTAATCAGCGAGCAGTACGTC.

The chain recombines TRBV7-9 with TRBJ2-3; TRBD2 agrees at 7 bases. V lost 6 bases, J lost 0 bases, and 9 bases stayed unmatched. This CDR3 is built from 16 residues. Germline V gene sequence: CDR1 SEHNR, CDR2 FQNEAQ (reference sequence). This chain's CDR3 is CASSFISAGSTDTQYF. Here the CDR3 DNA reads TGTGCCAGCAGTTTTATATCAGCGGGGAGCACAGATACGCAGTATTTT.

The rearrangement joins TRBV5-1 to TRBJ2-3, with 9 bases matching TRBD2. V shed 8 bases, J shed 6 bases, and the junction held 13 bases outside the gene matches. CDR1 is SGHRS and CDR2 is YFSETQ in the germline V gene. There are 15 residues in the CDR3. DNA of the CDR3: TGCGCCAGTCTTGCCGGGACTAGCCTCCTGGATACGCAGTATTTT. This translates into CASLAGTSLLDTQYF.

The chain carries TRBV10-1 and TRBJ1-1, with 12 bases lining up with TRBD1. The V and J ends lost 7 bases and 9 bases, in that order; junction bases with no gene match: 6. This CDR3 is built from 13 residues. Germline CDR1 reads WNHNN; CDR2 reads SYGVQD (reference sequence). The DNA for the CDR3 is TGCGCCAGCACCCAGGGACAGGGGGCGAAAGCTTTCTTT. This sequence encodes CASTQGQGAKAFF.

V usage is TRBV19 and J usage is TRBJ1-1; D not certain. There are 13 residues in the CDR3. CDR1 is LNHDA, CDR2 SQIVND, per germline (reference sequence). The CDR3 DNA reads TGTGCAAGCGGGCGGGGAATGAACACTGAAGCTTTCTTT. This sequence encodes CASGRGMNTEAFF.